This T cell receptor (beta chain) was observed in a study of OX40 agonist ivuxolimab in advanced cancers. As to this clone: The junction and the germline gene differ at one end; a read error may be behind it.

The CDR3 extends over 15 amino acids. Germline assignment: CDR1 MNHEY and CDR2 SMNVEV (reference sequence). TCRdb keeps only in-frame clones here, not all; method: immunoSEQ multiplex PCR. This sample has roughly 16,000 clones, with 73% found just once. This chain links TRBV27 with TRBJ2-7; D assignment may be TRBD1 or TRBD2 (6 bases each). The TCR originated in an adult with an advanced solid tumor such as melanoma, head and neck, liver or kidney cancer. Material: CD4+ or CD8+ T cells sorted from blood, obtained in a trial of the OX40 agonist ivuxolimab. CDR3 amino acids: CASTQTGGTYYEQYF. CDR3 DNA: TGTGCAAGCACCCAGACAGGAGGGACCTACTACGAGCAGTACTTC.